This passage covers 27 T cell receptor beta chains from one sample sequenced in a study of vaccination and CD4 T cells after COVID-19. Their antigens are not known. Treatment here: approximately nine-day PBMC culture with coronavirus spike peptide pools or control peptides (ViraFEST assay). An Oncomine TCR Beta short-read assay was used to sequence the DNA from cultured CD4+ T cells. Using its own MiXCR run on the PCR reads, TCRdb lists one record per CDR3 protein. The sample consists of about 14,000 distinct CDR3 sequences, approximately 52% of them appearing once. Source material: CD4+ T cells from blood, cultured in vitro. The origin of the receptors is a human donor who had recovered from COVID-19.

In its sample, this clonotype was seen a few times. The rearrangement joins TRBV7-2 to TRBJ2-3; 12 bases match TRBD2. Trimming cost V 5 bases and J 0 bases; bases outside gene matches: 6. This CDR3 is 17 amino acids long. Germline V gene sequence: CDR1 SGHTA, CDR2 FQGNSA. This chain's CDR3 is CASSPRTSGISTDTQYF. In DNA form, the CDR3 reads TGTGCCAGCAGCCCTCGGACTAGCGGGATTAGCACAGATACGCAGTATTTT.

V gene TRBV2 combines with J gene TRBJ2-7; D gene unclear. Trimming removed 5 bases at V and 3 bases at J, with 5 bases between. The length of the CDR3 is 11 residues. Per germline, CDR1 SNHLY and CDR2 FYNNEI. For the CDR3, the DNA is TGTGCCAGCAGTTCCTACTACGAGCAGTACTTC. It is translated as CASSSYYEQYF.

The chain uses TRBV20-1 and TRBJ2-3; the match to TRBD1 covers 8 bases. Germline V lookup: CDR1 DFQATT, CDR2 SNEGSKA (reference sequence). Unmatched junction bases numbered 14, after V lost 2 bases and J lost 7 bases. The CDR3 runs 16 residues. The CDR3 region has the DNA TGCAGTGCTAGATCGAGACCGGACAGGGTAATCCATACGCAGTATTTT. Its protein product is CSARSRPDRVIHTQYF.

The chain recombines TRBV7-9 with TRBJ1-6; maybe TRBD1 (6 bases). The V gene's germline CDR1 is SEHNR and CDR2 FQNEAQ (reference sequence). CDR3 length: 15 residues. V was pared by 5 bases and J by 7 bases, with 15 bases between. The CDR3 is CASSPEGQGNSPLHF. CDR3 nucleotide sequence: TGTGCCAGCAGCCCCGAGGGACAAGGGAATTCACCCCTCCACTTT.

This chain links TRBV19 with TRBJ2-7, with D tentatively TRBD1 (6 bases). The CDR3 runs 14 residues. Trimming pared 4 bases from V and 1 base from J, leaving 11 bases between. Germline CDR1 LNHDA, CDR2 SQIVND (reference sequence). This chain's CDR3 is CASSTKTGSYEQYF. DNA of the CDR3: TGTGCCAGTAGTACGAAGACAGGTTCCTACGAGCAGTACTTC. Drawing the rest from reference TRBV19 and TRBJ2-7, the complete variable domain is DGGITQSPKYLFRKEGQNVTLSCEQNLNHDAMYWYRQDPGQGLRLIYYSQIVNDFQKGDIAEGYSVSREKKESFPLTVTSAQKNPTAFYLCASSTKTGSYEQYFGPGTRLTVT.

The chain employs TRBV6-1 and TRBJ1-2; 7 bases agree with TRBD1. Germline V gene sequence: CDR1 MNHNS, CDR2 SASEGT. Trimming removed 2 bases from V and 8 bases from J; junction bases left unmatched: 5. The CDR3 is 13 residues long. As DNA, the CDR3 is TGTGCCAGCAGTGAAACAGGGGTGGAGGGCTACACCTTC. Translating gives CASSETGVEGYTF.

The rearrangement uses TRBV6-1 and TRBJ2-3, with 10 bases matching TRBD1. The CDR3 sequence is 14 residues long. CDR1 MNHNS and CDR2 SASEGT come from the germline V gene. Germline trimming cut 3 bases from V and 4 bases from J; bases unmatched to any gene: 1. CDR3 sequence: CASSETGGADTQYF. CDR3 DNA: TGTGCCAGCAGTGAGACAGGGGGCGCAGATACGCAGTATTTT.

The chain links TRBV28 to TRBJ2-2; D call uncertain. The V gene's germline CDR1 is MDHEN and CDR2 SYDVKM. V was shortened by 6 bases and J by 7 bases, with 3 bases between the two germline ends. The CDR3 contains 10 residues. CDR3 DNA: TGTGCCAGCAGCGGCGGGGAGCTGTTTTTT. Its protein product is CASSGGELFF.

The chain has TRBV10-1 and TRBJ2-3; weak D call: TRBD2 (5 bases). V lost 8 bases and J lost 1, with 19 bases in between. The CDR3 consists of 16 residues. Germline V gene lookup returns CDR1 WNHNN and CDR2 SYGVQD (reference sequence). As DNA, the CDR3 is TGCGCCAGCCCGGAGGCATGGGTATGCCGCACAGATACGCAGTATTTT. Protein product: CASPEAWVCRTDTQYF.

The chain links TRBV7-6 to TRBJ1-6; D is uncertain. This CDR3 is 15 amino acids long. Germline V lookup: CDR1 SGHVS, CDR2 FNYEAQ. V shed 0 bases and J shed 5 bases, with 8 bases lying between them. The CDR3 region has the DNA TGTGCCAGCAGCTTAGCGCCGGGGAATAATTCACCCCTCCACTTT. Residues: CASSLAPGNNSPLHF.

This clonotype was detected a few times. The V and J genes are TRBV20-1 and TRBJ1-3, with D maybe TRBD1 (6 bases). This CDR3 comprises 14 residues. Germline V gene lookup returns CDR1 DFQATT and CDR2 SNEGSKA (reference sequence). V shed 3 bases and J shed 0 bases, with 9 bases lying between them. The CDR3 loop reads CSASDRSSGNTIYF. The CDR3 DNA follows: TGCAGTGCTAGTGACAGGAGCTCTGGAAACACCATATATTTT.

This chain connects TRBV6-1 to TRBJ1-5; 10 bases match TRBD1. Per germline, CDR1 MNHNS and CDR2 SASEGT. J was trimmed by 2 bases and V by 7 bases; bases with no gene match: 8. There are 16 residues in the CDR3. CDR3 coding DNA: TGTGCCAGCACTCGACAGGGGGCAGGAGGCAATCAGCCCCAGCATTTT. Translating it yields CASTRQGAGGNQPQHF.

V gene TRBV2 combines with J gene TRBJ2-3, with TRBD2 as a possible D gene (5 bases). The CDR3 consists of 15 residues. Trimming removed 4 bases at V and 3 bases at J, with 14 bases between. Germline V lookup: CDR1 SNHLY, CDR2 FYNNEI. This chain's CDR3 is CASSVEATGTDTQYF. CDR3 coding DNA: TGTGCCAGCAGTGTAGAGGCCACGGGGACAGATACGCAGTATTTT.

Note on this clonotype: One end of the junction varies from germline; a read error may be responsible. The genes are TRBV2 and TRBJ1-5; 10 positions match TRBD1. The CDR3 has 14 residues. In germline, CDR1 is SNHLY, CDR2 FYNNEI. This CDR3 is CASSFVGQGGSVDF. CDR3 sequence (DNA): TGTGCCAGCAGTTTTGTAGGACAGGGGGGCTCCGTGGATTTT.

The chain carries TRBV9 and TRBJ1-2; 7 nucleotides agree with TRBD1. Looked up from germline, CDR1 is SGDLS and CDR2 is YYNGEE. V dropped 1 base and J dropped 0; count of bases not matched to a gene: 6. The CDR3 is 16 amino acids. Written as DNA, the CDR3 is TGTGCCAGCAGCGTAATGCCGACAGGGACTAACTATGGCTACACCTTC. Protein product: CASSVMPTGTNYGYTF.

The V and J genes are TRBV7-9 and TRBJ2-3, with 10 bases fitting TRBD2. Germline-derived CDR1 and CDR2 are SEHNR and FQNEAQ (reference sequence). This CDR3 comprises 14 residues. The V segment lost 3 bases and the J segment 6 bases; nucleotides outside the gene matches: 3. Here the CDR3 reads CASSFASGSDTQYF. The CDR3 DNA follows: TGTGCCAGCAGCTTCGCTAGCGGGAGCGATACGCAGTATTTT.

This clonotype showed up just a few times. The chain joins TRBV20-1 to TRBJ2-4; 8 bases align to TRBD1. The trim removed 3 bases at V and 8 bases at J, leaving 3 bases unmatched. CDR3 length: 12 residues. CDR1 and CDR2 (germline): DFQATT, SNEGSKA (reference sequence). CDR3 nucleotides: TGCAGTGCTAGGTGGACAGGGCACATTCAGTACTTC. Translated, it gives CSARWTGHIQYF.

In its sample, this clonotype was seen a few times. This chain links TRBV20-1 with TRBJ2-1, with 14 bases identical to TRBD2. The V gene end was trimmed by 7 bases and the J gene end by 2 bases; junction bases not matched to a gene: 10. Germline V gene lookup returns CDR1 DFQATT and CDR2 SNEGSKA (reference sequence). This CDR3 spans 17 amino acids. The CDR3 region is CSVKGVGLAGAYNEQFF. For the CDR3, the DNA is TGCAGTGTTAAAGGGGTGGGACTAGCGGGGGCCTACAATGAGCAGTTCTTC.

The V gene is TRBV19, the J gene TRBJ2-7; D could derive from TRBD1 or TRBD2 (6 bases each). CDR1 LNHDA and CDR2 SQIVND come from the germline V gene (reference sequence). V was clipped by 5 bases and J by 3 bases, with 17 bases between them. The length of the CDR3 is 15 residues. The CDR3 sequence: CASSSGQTRSYEQYF. In DNA, the CDR3 is TGTGCCAGTAGTTCCGGACAGACTAGGAGCTACGAGCAGTACTTC.

The rearrangement links TRBV19 to TRBJ2-3; tentatively, D is TRBD1 (5 bases). Germline loops: CDR1 LNHDA, CDR2 SQIVND (reference sequence). V gave up 1 base and J gave up 4 bases, with 15 bases separating them. This CDR3 is 16 amino acids long. This chain's CDR3 is CASSIGSQGGADTQYF. CDR3 coding DNA: TGTGCCAGTAGTATAGGGAGTCAGGGCGGTGCAGATACGCAGTATTTT.

The V call is TRBV7-3, the J call TRBJ2-1; TRBD1 or TRBD2 may be the D gene (5 bases each). The germline V gene encodes CDR1 SGHTA and CDR2 FQGTGA. This CDR3 contains 15 residues. Trimming shortened V by 5 bases and J by 6 bases, and 17 bases separated the two germline ends. The DNA of the CDR3 is TGTGCCAGCAGCGATTGGGGACGAGGGATCAATGAGCAGTTCTTC. As protein: CASSDWGRGINEQFF.

The V gene is TRBV6-5, the J gene TRBJ2-7, with 7 positions matching TRBD2. With V trimmed by 0 bases and J by 3 bases, 5 bases remained unmatched. Germline CDR1 MNHEY, CDR2 SVGAGI. This CDR3 contains 15 residues. The CDR3 sequence is CASSYSIWGGYEQYF. As DNA, the CDR3 is TGTGCCAGCAGTTACTCTATATGGGGGGGCTACGAGCAGTACTTC.

The chain links TRBV19 to TRBJ2-5; 8 bases line up with TRBD2. J gave up 2 bases and V 5 bases, and 4 bases lay outside the gene matches. Germline V gives CDR1 LNHDA, CDR2 SQIVND (reference sequence). The CDR3 has 14 residues. CDR3 sequence (DNA): TGTGCCAGTAGTGTACGGGGGGGTCAAGAGACCCAGTACTTC. As protein: CASSVRGGQETQYF.

This chain uses TRBV7-2 with TRBJ2-6; D is perhaps TRBD2 (6 bases). The CDR3 consists of 16 residues. The ends were cut back, 4 bases at V and 2 bases at J, with 12 bases in the middle. The germline V gene encodes CDR1 SGHTA and CDR2 FQGNSA. The CDR3, as DNA: TGTGCCAGCAGCTCTTTGCTAGCGACTGGGGCCAACGTCCTGACTTTC. Protein sequence: CASSSLLATGANVLTF.

This sequence joins TRBV7-2 and TRBJ1-5; D call uncertain. The CDR3 is 20 residues long. V dropped 0 bases and J dropped 2 bases, with 23 bases sitting between them. In germline, CDR1 is SGHTA, CDR2 FQGNSA. CDR3 in amino acids: CASSLARSGLRPRGNQPQHF. CDR3 bases: TGTGCCAGCAGCTTAGCGCGGTCTGGTTTGCGCCCAAGGGGCAATCAGCCCCAGCATTTT.

The rearrangement joins TRBV20-1 to TRBJ2-3; 9 nucleotides align to TRBD2. This CDR3 contains 15 residues. Unmatched junction bases numbered 9, after V lost 5 bases and J lost 3 bases. From germline, CDR1 is DFQATT and CDR2 SNEGSKA (reference sequence). CDR3 nucleotide sequence: TGCAGTGCTCTGAGTCGCGGGAGGGCTACAGATACGCAGTATTTT. It codes for CSALSRGRATDTQYF.

The chain has TRBV11-3 and TRBJ2-2; D perhaps matches TRBD1 (6 bases). CDR3 size: 17 residues. V lost 5 bases and J 7 bases, leaving 23 bases between the germline ends. From germline, CDR1 is SGHNT and CDR2 YENEEA. Here the CDR3 reads CASSASPITGYLGELFF. The DNA for the CDR3 is TGTGCCAGCAGCGCCAGCCCTATAACAGGGTACCTCGGGGAGCTGTTTTTT. Supplemented by reference TRBV11-3 and TRBJ2-2, the full variable domain reads EAGVVQSPRYKIIEKKQPVAFWCNPISGHNTLYWYLQNLGQGPELLIRYENEEAVDDSQLPKDRFSAERLKGVDSTLKIQPAELGDSAVYLCASSASPITGYLGELFFGEGSRLTVL.